The entry below describes one T cell receptor beta chain. The data are from a study of T cells in Graves' hyperthyroidism and ophthalmopathy. RNA transcripts were the template for amplifying TCR beta CDR3 regions. The HTBI set primed first-round TCR CDR3 RT-PCR. TCRdb itself ran the multiplex PCR reads through MiXCR, one entry per CDR3 protein. The table has around 56,000 distinct CDR3 sequences, about 50% seen once. Trimming removed 2 bases from V and 8 bases from J; junction bases left unmatched: 16. Per the germline V gene, CDR1 is SEHNR and CDR2 is FQNEAQ (reference sequence). This CDR3 region has 19 residues.

The receptor was derived from a young woman with Graves' ophthalmopathy. The sequencing sample was made of blood. This chain links TRBV7-9 with TRBJ2-1, with 12 nucleotides matching TRBD2. This chain's CDR3 is CASSLCQAQELAGGHEQFF. Here the CDR3 DNA reads TGTGCCAGCAGCTTATGTCAGGCTCAAGAACTAGCGGGAGGTCATGAGCAGTTCTTC.